This entry lists 25 T cell receptor beta chains sequenced from one sample in a study of T cells in tuberculosis. Sequencing was performed with immunoSEQ multiplex PCR; in TCRdb, only in-frame clones are kept and a portion is missing. The table records more than 40,000 clones, around 94% of them present only once. Sequenced input: PBMCs. The receptors originated from a donor aged 10-35 years with latent tuberculosis or without tuberculosis infection. Some clones in this sample may be carry-over from other donors' samples.

CDR3 DNA sequence: TGTGCCAGCAGCTCTAGAGGGGGCCCGCGAGCCCTGTTGAATGAGCAGTTCTTC. Translated, it gives CASSSRGGPRALLNEQFF. The chain employs TRBV21-1 and TRBJ2-1; TRBD1, as called in the table, went unchecked against the DNA. TRBV21-1 is an annotated pseudogene. The CDR3 has 18 amino acids.

V is TRBV7-8 and J is TRBJ2-7; 8 bases are shared with TRBD1. CDR3 length: 11 residues. Trimming removed 5 bases from V and 9 bases from J; junction bases left unmatched: 3. Germline V lookup: CDR1 SGHVS, CDR2 FQNEAQ. The DNA of the CDR3 is TGTGCCAGCAGCACGGACAGGGTGCAGTACTTC. This codes for CASSTDRVQYF.

The chain combines TRBV5-4 with TRBJ1-5, with unresolved D. CDR3 length equals 13 residues. The V and J ends lost 2 bases and 3 bases respectively, with 6 bases between them. Germline CDR1 SGHNT, CDR2 YYREEE (reference sequence). For the CDR3, the DNA is TGTGCCAGCAGCTTACAACCCAATCAGCCCCAGCATTTT. Its protein is CASSLQPNQPQHF.

This chain links TRBV13 with TRBJ2-7; D gene ambiguous. CDR1 is PRHDT, CDR2 FYEKMQ, per germline (reference sequence). Trimming removed 6 bases from V and 3 bases from J, with 9 bases in between. The CDR3 has 12 residues. The CDR3 DNA sequence: TGTGCCAGCAGACTTCTCGACTACGAGCAGTACTTC. As protein: CASRLLDYEQYF.

V and J are TRBV7-7 and TRBJ2-7; 8 positions agree with TRBD1. The CDR3 loop spans 15 amino acids. From germline, CDR1 is SSHAT and CDR2 FNYEAQ (reference sequence). With V trimmed by 4 bases and J by 0 bases, 5 bases remained unmatched. CDR3 protein: CASSSRTGPSYEQYF. The DNA of the CDR3 is TGTGCCAGCAGCTCCCGGACAGGGCCCTCCTACGAGCAGTACTTC.

This rearrangement joins TRBV7-9 to TRBJ2-5; 7 bases map to TRBD1. J was trimmed by 4 bases and V by 5 bases; bases with no gene match: 7. This CDR3 contains 14 residues. Germline V lookup: CDR1 SEHNR, CDR2 FQNEAQ (reference sequence). The CDR3 spells CASSDPQGRETQYF. The CDR3 DNA is TGTGCCAGCAGCGACCCACAGGGGCGAGAGACCCAGTACTTC.

The chain couples TRBV25-1 to TRBJ1-4; 9 positions match TRBD1. CDR1 and CDR2 (germline): MGHDK, SYGVNS. The trim removed 6 bases at V and 8 bases at J, leaving 7 bases unmatched. This CDR3 is built from 14 residues. Written as DNA, the CDR3 is TGTGCCAGCAGGGGGGCGGGACAGGGCGAAAAACTGTTTTTT. Translated: CASRGAGQGEKLFF.

V is TRBV28 and J is TRBJ1-2, with 7 bases aligning to TRBD1. V lost 5 bases to trimming and J lost 5 bases; unmatched junction nucleotides: 14. This CDR3 comprises 16 residues. Germline assignment: CDR1 MDHEN and CDR2 SYDVKM. The DNA of the CDR3 is TGTGCCAGCAGTGGAATAACCGGGACAGCGTCGTATGGCTACACCTTC. Protein product: CASSGITGTASYGYTF.

The chain uses TRBV6-1 and TRBJ1-3; D call uncertain. The V end lost 5 bases, the J end lost 0 bases, and 11 bases lay between the germline ends. CDR3 size: 15 residues. Germline lookup yields CDR1 MNHNS and CDR2 SASEGT. The CDR3 nucleotides are TGTGCCAGCAGTTCGAACCCGAGCTCTGGAAACACCATATATTTT. Amino acids: CASSSNPSSGNTIYF.

In its sample, this clone was seen once. The chain joins TRBV28 to TRBJ2-1; TRBD2 might be the D (6 bases). With 5 bases removed from V and 6 bases from J, the gap between germline ends came to 11 bases. Germline values: CDR1 MDHEN, CDR2 SYDVKM. The CDR3 runs to 13 residues. CDR3: CASSDGTFNEQFF. The CDR3 DNA is TGTGCCAGCAGTGACGGGACTTTCAATGAGCAGTTCTTC.

The chain has TRBV6-1 and TRBJ1-1; 7 positions match TRBD1. Germline V gene sequence: CDR1 MNHNS, CDR2 SASEGT. The CDR3 has 13 residues. Trimming cost V 5 bases and J 2 bases; bases outside gene matches: 2. The CDR3 DNA reads as TGTGCCAGCAGTTGGACAGGCAACACTGAAGCTTTCTTT. Translated: CASSWTGNTEAFF.

The V gene is TRBV19, the J gene TRBJ2-2; maybe TRBD2 (5 bases). V lost 6 bases and J 0 bases, leaving 14 bases between the germline ends. The CDR3 contains 16 residues. CDR1 LNHDA and CDR2 SQIVND come from the germline V gene (reference sequence). The CDR3 spells CASSFLAGANTGELFF. In DNA, the CDR3 is TGTGCCAGTAGCTTCCTCGCGGGCGCGAACACCGGGGAGCTGTTTTTT.

The CDR3 DNA reads as TGCGCCAGCAGCCAACTCGAGGGGAACACTGAAGCTTTCTTT. This gives the protein CASSQLEGNTEAFF. The J gene is TRBJ1-1, the V gene TRBV4-1; D is undetermined. The ends were cut back, 2 bases at V and 1 base at J, with 8 bases in the middle. The CDR3 totals 14 residues. Germline loops: CDR1 MGHRA, CDR2 YSYEKL.

The J gene is TRBJ1-5, the V gene TRBV27, with 7 bases identical to TRBD1. J gave up 8 bases and V 8 bases, and 9 bases lay outside the gene matches. Germline CDR1 and CDR2: MNHEY and SMNVEV (reference sequence). The CDR3 length is 13 residues. In DNA, the CDR3 is TGTGCCAGCGGAGACAGGGCAAGTAAGCCCCAGCATTTT. This translates into CASGDRASKPQHF.

The genes are TRBV4-1 and TRBJ2-3, with 7 bases lining up with TRBD2. V shed 4 bases and J 5 bases; nucleotides not matched to a gene: 6. The germline V gene encodes CDR1 MGHRA and CDR2 YSYEKL. The CDR3 is made up of 14 amino acids. The CDR3 DNA reads as TGCGCCAGCAGCCTCCCCGGGACTATAGATACGCAGTATTTT. Its protein is CASSLPGTIDTQYF.

The CDR3 loop reads CASSPGQSYEQYF. In DNA form, the CDR3 reads TGTGCCAGCAGTCCCGGACAGTCCTACGAGCAGTACTTC. The rearrangement uses TRBV28 and TRBJ2-7, with D possibly TRBD1 on 6 matching bases. This CDR3 has 13 amino acids. Germline loops: CDR1 MDHEN, CDR2 SYDVKM. The V end was cut by 5 bases, the J end by 1 base, with 9 bases between.

The chain's CDR3 is CASSQVGLRVSYGYTF. CDR3 sequence (DNA): TGCGCCAGCAGCCAAGTAGGTTTGCGGGTTTCCTATGGCTACACCTTC. This chain connects TRBV4-1 to TRBJ1-2, with D uncertain. Germline CDR1 and CDR2: MGHRA and YSYEKL. Deletions cut 1 base from V and 4 bases from J, with 16 bases between. The CDR3 is made up of 16 amino acids.

This clone was seen a few times. The rearrangement links TRBV5-1 to TRBJ2-1; D perhaps matches TRBD1 (6 bases). There are 14 residues in the CDR3. Per germline, CDR1 SGHRS and CDR2 YFSETQ. V shed 4 bases and J shed 3 bases, with 11 bases lying between them. Here the CDR3 reads CASSIEDSYNEQFF. CDR3 nucleotides: TGCGCCAGCAGCATAGAGGACAGCTACAATGAGCAGTTCTTC.

The chain couples TRBV4-1 to TRBJ2-7; D is uncertain. Germline lookup yields CDR1 MGHRA and CDR2 YSYEKL. The CDR3 sequence is 15 residues long. V lost 3 bases to trimming and J lost 4 bases, with 16 bases between them. As DNA, the CDR3 is TGCGCCAGCAGCCAGACGTTTGGAGAGTGGTACGAGCAGTACTTC. It yields the protein CASSQTFGEWYEQYF.

The CDR3 sequence is CAITRGGPGNTEAFF. CDR3 bases: TGTGCCATCACGAGGGGGGGACCAGGGAACACTGAAGCTTTCTTT. The chain uses TRBV7-9 and TRBJ1-1; the D gene is possibly TRBD1 (6 bases). This CDR3 is 15 amino acids long. CDR1 is SEHNR and CDR2 is FQNEAQ in the germline V gene (reference sequence). Trimming removed 10 bases from V and 1 base from J, with 19 bases in between.

This chain connects TRBV18 to TRBJ2-6, with D perhaps matching TRBD1 (5 bases). This CDR3 is 16 amino acids long. Germline lookup yields CDR1 KGHSH and CDR2 LQKENI. V was cut by 3 bases and J by 2 bases, with 11 bases left in between. This CDR3 is CASSPRTWTGANVLTF. The DNA for the CDR3 is TGTGCCAGCTCACCGCGGACATGGACTGGGGCCAACGTCCTGACTTTC.

This clone is a singleton in its sample. V and J are TRBV4-3 and TRBJ2-1, with 11 bases identical to TRBD2. The CDR3 totals 17 residues. Germline V CDR1 and CDR2: LGHNA, YSLEER. Trimming at V came to 3 bases and at J to 5 bases, leaving 9 bases not matched to a gene. Here the CDR3 DNA reads TGCGCCAGCAGCCACGCCGGACTAGCGGGTGGGGACAATGAGCAGTTCTTC. It specifies CASSHAGLAGGDNEQFF.

The rearrangement uses TRBV15 and TRBJ2-5; tentative D call: TRBD1 (5 bases). CDR1 is LNHNV, CDR2 YYDKDF, per germline (reference sequence). The V and J ends lost 8 bases and 2 bases respectively, with 12 bases between them. The CDR3 spans 13 residues. CDR3 sequence (DNA): TGTGCCACCGCAGGGCGGCGTCAAGAGACCCAGTACTTC. As protein: CATAGRRQETQYF.

The chain combines TRBV7-2 with TRBJ2-1; 7 bases line up with TRBD2. The CDR3 is made up of 15 amino acids. The V gene end was trimmed by 5 bases and the J gene end by 3 bases; junction bases not matched to a gene: 7. Germline V CDR1 and CDR2: SGHTA, FQGNSA. The CDR3 here is CASSPHGLGYNEQFF. The CDR3 nucleotides read TGTGCCAGCAGCCCCCATGGACTAGGCTACAATGAGCAGTTCTTC. The variable domain in full, with the rest retrieved from reference TRBV7-2 and TRBJ2-1, is GAGVSQSPSNKVTEKGKDVELRCDPISGHTALYWYRQSLGQGLEFLIYFQGNSAPDKSGLPSDRFSAERTGGSVSTLTIQRTQQEDSAVYLCASSPHGLGYNEQFFGPGTRLTVL.

A single count supports this clone. This chain joins TRBV27 and TRBJ2-7, with 11 bases fitting TRBD2. Germline-derived CDR1 and CDR2 are MNHEY and SMNVEV (reference sequence). The CDR3 loop spans 15 amino acids. The junction had 7 bases not matched to a gene; V was cut back by 4 bases and J by 5 bases. For the CDR3, the DNA is TGTGCCAGCAGTTCCTCACTAGCGGGAGTCCACGAGCAGTACTTC. This encodes CASSSSLAGVHEQYF.